This T cell receptor (beta chain) comes out of a study of shared clonotypes between healthy human individuals. Trimming at V came to 2 bases and at J to 5 bases, leaving 8 bases not matched to a gene. Germline V lookup: CDR1 SEHNR, CDR2 FQNEAQ (reference sequence). The CDR3 runs to 16 residues. In the CD4+ fraction, cells were divided into CD45RA+ naive and CD45RA-negative memory subsets. General study results and limits: At large depth, rarefaction still showed sorted-subset sequencing to be incomplete. Apart from blood, nothing was sampled; tissue repertoires likely differ.

It was across several immunoSEQ plates that each subset's genomic DNA was evenly split. Sequencing used immunoSEQ multiplex PCR; TCRdb keeps in-frame clones, though not all of them. There are approximately 1.5 million clones in the sample; around 98% occur only once, and 0.4% to 0.45% lies in the top ten. A note on this clone: Its specificity is not known.

The sequenced sample was naive CD4+ T cells sorted from blood. As for subset: CD45RA+ positively selected. The receptor was derived from a man younger than 40 in good health. The V gene is TRBV7-9, the J gene TRBJ1-5; TRBD1 matches at 8 bases. Here the CDR3 reads CASSLFRGLMDQPQHF. The CDR3 nucleotides are TGTGCCAGCAGCTTATTCAGGGGGCTAATGGATCAGCCCCAGCATTTT.